The clone carrying this T cell receptor beta chain appeared a single time. Its antigen is currently unknown. This entry is derived from a study of shared clonotypes between healthy human individuals. Study-level information: For every donor, three CD4 naive, three CD4 memory, two CD8 naive and one CD8 memory plates were used. Study-level points and caveats: Despite large depth, rarefaction showed incomplete sorted-subset sequencing. All-four-donor shared clonotypes had higher generation probabilities than non-shared clonotypes did.

The CDR3 is 16 amino acids. CDR1 SGHRS and CDR2 YFSETQ come from the germline V gene. The V segment lost 3 bases and the J segment 3 bases; nucleotides outside the gene matches: 4. CD45RO-negative, CCR7-positively selected cells formed the naive CD8 fraction, excluding terminally differentiated effector memory CD45RA+ cells. Per sorted-subset replicate PCR, input was around 200 ng DNA, representing around 28,000 T cell genomes. Sequencing used immunoSEQ multiplex PCR; TCRdb keeps in-frame clones, though not all of them. The table records 1.5 million to 2.5 million clones, around 96% of them present only once.

The V and J genes are TRBV5-1 and TRBJ2-3, with TRBD2 identical over 13 bases. Source material: naive CD8+ T cells sorted from blood. The TCR originated in a man younger than 35 in good health. The CDR3 spells CASSWRLAGGTDTQYF. CDR3 sequence (DNA): TGCGCCAGCAGCTGGAGACTAGCGGGGGGTACAGATACGCAGTATTTT.